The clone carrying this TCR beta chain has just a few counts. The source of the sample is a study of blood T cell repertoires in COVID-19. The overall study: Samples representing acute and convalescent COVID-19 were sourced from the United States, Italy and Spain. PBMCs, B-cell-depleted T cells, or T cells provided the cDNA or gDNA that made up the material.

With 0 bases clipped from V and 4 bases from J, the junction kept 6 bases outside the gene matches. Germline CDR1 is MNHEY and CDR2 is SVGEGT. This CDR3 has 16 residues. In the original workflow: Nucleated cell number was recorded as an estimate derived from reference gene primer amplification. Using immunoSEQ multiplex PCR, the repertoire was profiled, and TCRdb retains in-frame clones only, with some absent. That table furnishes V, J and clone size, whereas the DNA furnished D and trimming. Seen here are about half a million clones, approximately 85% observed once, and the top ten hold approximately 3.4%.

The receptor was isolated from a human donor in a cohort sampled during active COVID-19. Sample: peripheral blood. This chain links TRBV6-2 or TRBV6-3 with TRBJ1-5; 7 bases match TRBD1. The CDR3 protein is CASSYSPGQPNQPQHF. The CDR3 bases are TGTGCCAGCAGTTACTCTCCGGGACAGCCAAATCAGCCCCAGCATTTT.